Following are 17 T cell receptor beta chains from one sample sequenced in a study of T cell responses to AZD1222 COVID-19 vaccine. Assay used: immunoSEQ multiplex PCR; TCRdb lists only in-frame clones, some missing. Found here are over 100,000 clones, 90% of them singletons; the top ten hold about 7.1%. This specimen consisted of peripheral blood, obtained on day 0 of AZD1222 vaccination. These receptors were collected from an adult in good health.

As DNA, the CDR3 is TGTGCCAGCAGCCTCTCGGCGGGTCAGCCCCAGCATTTT. It encodes CASSLSAGQPQHF. V is TRBV12-3 or TRBV12-4 and J is TRBJ1-5, with D unclear. Trimming cost V 6 bases and J 6 bases, with 12 bases left between them. CDR3 length: 13 amino acids.

The genes are TRBV11-2 and TRBJ2-4; TRBD2 aligns across 14 bases. The germline V gene has CDR1 SGHAT and CDR2 FQNNGV. The CDR3 extends over 18 amino acids. The V segment lost 6 bases and the J segment 1 base; nucleotides outside the gene matches: 8. The CDR3 here is CASSPRTSGGWAKNIQYF. The DNA of the CDR3 is TGTGCCAGCAGTCCCCGGACTAGCGGGGGGTGGGCCAAAAACATTCAGTACTTC.

This clone has only one observation. The chain carries TRBV5-8 and TRBJ1-1; D uncertain. This CDR3 contains 12 residues. Germline lookup yields CDR1 SGHTS and CDR2 YDEGEE. Trimming removed 2 bases from V and 8 bases from J, with 10 bases in between. Written as DNA, the CDR3 is TGTGCCAGCAGCTTATCAGTTTGGGAAGCTTTCTTT. Translated: CASSLSVWEAFF.

This clone came up once. The J gene is TRBJ2-7, the V gene TRBV6-5, with 10 bases that match TRBD1. The length of the CDR3 is 15 residues. Germline V gives CDR1 MNHEY, CDR2 SVGAGI. V gave up 6 bases and J gave up 1 base; unmatched junction bases: 6. DNA of the CDR3: TGTGCCAGCAGCCTGACAGGGGGCGTTTCCTACGAGCAGTACTTC. It translates to CASSLTGGVSYEQYF.

J is TRBJ1-1 and V is TRBV4-2; TRBD1 is a possible D gene (5 bases). The CDR3 has 13 residues. Germline loops: CDR1 LGHNA, CDR2 YNFKEQ. V was cut by 6 bases and J by 7 bases, with 15 bases left in between. CDR3 sequence: CASRKGRVDEAFF. The CDR3 coding sequence is TGTGCCAGCAGGAAGGGCAGGGTCGATGAAGCTTTCTTT.

The chain carries TRBV24-1 and TRBJ2-7, with 9 positions matching TRBD1. CDR1 and CDR2 from the germline V gene are KGHDR and SFDVKD. This CDR3 has 17 residues. J was trimmed by 1 base and V by 4 bases; bases with no gene match: 10. This chain's CDR3 is CATSDPKQGANSYEQYF. For the CDR3, the DNA is TGTGCCACCAGTGACCCCAAACAGGGGGCAAATTCCTACGAGCAGTACTTC.

In its sample, this clone was seen a few times. This rearrangement joins TRBV10-3 to TRBJ1-2, with TRBD1 matching 7 bases. This CDR3 is built from 14 residues. J lost 4 bases, V lost 3 bases, and 5 bases had no gene match. Looked up from germline, CDR1 is ENHRY and CDR2 is SYGVKD. This CDR3 reads CAISDPTGLYGYTF. CDR3 nucleotides: TGTGCCATCAGTGACCCGACAGGGCTCTATGGCTACACCTTC.

The chain couples TRBV7-3 to TRBJ2-7, with TRBD2 as a possible D gene (5 bases). Germline lookup yields CDR1 SGHTA and CDR2 FQGTGA. Deletions cut 4 bases from V and 6 bases from J, with 13 bases between. There are 13 residues in the CDR3. Here the CDR3 reads CASSSSGGGEQYF. The CDR3 DNA follows: TGTGCCAGCAGCTCCAGCGGCGGCGGCGAGCAGTACTTC.

J is TRBJ1-5 and V is TRBV29-1; D gene unclear. Germline values: CDR1 SQVTM, CDR2 ANQGSEA. V lost 6 bases and J lost 4, with 10 bases in between. The CDR3 consists of 12 residues. The CDR3 sequence: CSVGFPNQPQHF. In nucleotides, the CDR3 is TGCAGCGTAGGATTCCCGAATCAGCCCCAGCATTTT. The full variable domain, rest sourced from reference TRBV29-1 and TRBJ1-5, is SAVISQKPSRDICQRGTSLTIQCQVDSQVTMMFWYRQQPGQSLTLIATANQGSEATYESGFVIDKFPISRPNLTFSTLTVSNMSPEDSSIYLCSVGFPNQPQHFGDGTRLSIL.

The chain employs TRBV16 and TRBJ2-7; D not certain. From germline, CDR1 is KGHSY and CDR2 FQNENV. The V end lost 2 bases, the J end lost 4 bases, and 12 bases lay between the germline ends. CDR3 size: 14 residues. This chain's CDR3 is CASSQVPFGYEQYF. The CDR3 DNA sequence: TGTGCCAGCAGCCAAGTACCTTTTGGGTACGAGCAGTACTTC.

J is TRBJ1-5 and V is TRBV28, with TRBD1 matching 8 bases. Looked up from germline, CDR1 is MDHEN and CDR2 is SYDVKM. The V segment lost 10 bases and the J segment 1 base; nucleotides outside the gene matches: 9. The CDR3 consists of 15 residues. The CDR3 loop reads CATNRGGYSNQPQHF. CDR3 bases: TGTGCCACCAACAGGGGGGGATACAGCAATCAGCCCCAGCATTTT.

The chain links TRBV7-6 to TRBJ1-2; no definite D call. V was cut by 5 bases and J by 2 bases, with 15 bases left in between. The CDR3 covers 15 residues. Germline assignment: CDR1 SGHVS and CDR2 FNYEAQ. CDR3: CASSLQPEKNYGYTF. In DNA, the CDR3 is TGTGCCAGCAGCCTACAGCCGGAAAAGAACTATGGCTACACCTTC.

The gene calls are TRBV6-1 and TRBJ2-7; TRBD2 might be the D (6 bases). Between the trimmed V and J ends, which lost 4 bases and 5 bases, there was a span of 21 bases. The CDR3 contains 16 residues. Germline-derived CDR1 and CDR2 are MNHNS and SASEGT. The CDR3 here is CASSGAGLRLDNEQYF. CDR3 DNA: TGTGCCAGCAGTGGTGCGGGACTCAGGTTGGATAACGAGCAGTACTTC.

The CDR3 nucleotides are TGTGCCAGTAGTATTTTCTCAGGGGGCGGCTATGGCTACACCTTC. Translated: CASSIFSGGGYGYTF. This chain joins TRBV19 and TRBJ1-2; TRBD1 matches 8 bases. The germline gives CDR1 LNHDA, CDR2 SQIVND (reference sequence). With V trimmed by 3 bases and J by 4 bases, 7 bases remained unmatched. The CDR3 consists of 15 residues. The full variable domain, its missing parts supplied by reference TRBV19 and TRBJ1-2, is DGGITQSPKYLFRKEGQNVTLSCEQNLNHDAMYWYRQDPGQGLRLIYYSQIVNDFQKGDIAEGYSVSREKKESFPLTVTSAQKNPTAFYLCASSIFSGGGYGYTFGSGTRLTVV.

This clone showed up just once. The rearrangement joins TRBV6-5 to TRBJ1-2, with TRBD1 as a possible D gene (6 bases). The CDR3 loop spans 15 amino acids. CDR1 MNHEY and CDR2 SVGAGI come from the germline V gene. V lost 5 bases, J lost 6 bases, and 19 bases lay in between. The CDR3 region has the DNA TGTGCCAGCAGTCTCACCATTGAACAGGGTAATGGCTACACCTTC. Translation: CASSLTIEQGNGYTF.

The rearrangement links TRBV19 to TRBJ1-2; TRBD1 matches 10 bases. Germline CDR1 and CDR2: LNHDA and SQIVND (reference sequence). V lost 3 bases to trimming and J lost 6 bases; unmatched junction nucleotides: 1. The CDR3 is 13 residues long. The CDR3 region has the DNA TGTGCCAGTAGTATTGGGACAGGGGATGGCTACACCTTC. Translated: CASSIGTGDGYTF.

The genes are TRBV30 and TRBJ1-2; the D is unclear. With 4 bases removed from V and 3 bases from J, the gap between germline ends came to 15 bases. The CDR3 sequence is 14 residues long. CDR1 is GTSNPN and CDR2 is SVGIG in the germline V gene (reference sequence). This chain's CDR3 is CAWTKTAGDYGYTF. CDR3 sequence (DNA): TGTGCCTGGACCAAAACGGCAGGAGACTATGGCTACACCTTC.